What follows describes a single T cell receptor beta chain. Its specific antigen is unknown. The sample holds no much larger clone one base away, and base qualities are not on file. In total, about 650 healthy bone marrow donors made up the cohort. At the time of sampling, all cohort members were nominally healthy, though unrecorded immune exposures were likely present. The donor tested CMV seropositive and was one of the 289 seropositive cohort members. Each donor provided a peripheral blood sample, and peripheral blood mononuclear cells were used for TCR beta sequencing. Genomic DNA was extracted from the blood cell samples with the Qiagen DNeasy Blood Extraction Kit. The CDR3, from cysteine to phenylalanine, totals 15 residues. CDR3 DNA only is kept here, 45 bases in frame from base 1. The germline V and J ends show losses of 4 bases and 7 bases respectively, and no gene match explains 7 bases of the junction. The germline V gene (reference sequence) sets CDR1 to SGHNT and CDR2 to YYREEE.

This specimen comes from a study of cytomegalovirus exposure and HLA in healthy donors (dated by TCRdb to 2017 to 2019). With regard to the full study: In an earlier analysis of several hundred of the donors, roughly 300 Gb of sequence data and approximately 120 million unique TCR beta sequences from 150 million to 200 million T cells were reported. Approximately 300 gigabases of sequencing data and around 80 million unique TCR sequences made up an early release that covered several hundred HLA-typed donors. The genetic ancestry cluster associated with self-reported Caucasian donors included 80% to 90% of the roughly 380 genotyped donors. The aim of the study was to test whether cataloging public T cell receptors could identify signatures of past pathogen exposure. The study profiled the T cell repertoires of approximately 700 subjects by immunosequencing and related them to cytomegalovirus serostatus. Besides the first cohort of some 670 subjects, a separate validation cohort made up of roughly 130 different subjects was used. High-throughput TCR immunosequencing, statistical association of individual TCRs with disease status, and machine learning were combined to predict cytomegalovirus infection status. A later analysis re-examined previously published TCR beta repertoires from more than 650 donors and added high-resolution HLA genotyping to investigate patterns of TCR occurrence. Rather than drawing on any new phenotypic data, the later analysis identified candidate immune exposures from TCR beta sequences and the way those sequences occurred across donors. In an earlier analysis of around 540 of the donors, high-throughput TCR beta sequencing was used to judge whether each TCR beta V gene segment behaved as functional or pseudogenic. Donor age, sex, ethnicity and CMV serostatus were compiled alongside the repertoire data. A later genetic analysis used genome-wide SNP genotypes for about 65% of the 666 donors, treating that subset as a discovery cohort. Every discovery cohort repertoire had been produced on one sequencing platform. HLA typing included class I and class II loci at four-digit resolution. Typing coverage varied by locus: roughly 629-630 donors for A, B, C, DRB1 and DQB1; roughly 500 for DQA1; more than 600 for DPA1; more than 450 for DPB1. Roughly five DR-DQ haplotypes were treated as single units for association and clustering because of strong linkage in the cohort. Across approximately 420 genotyped donors of the cohort, an average of approximately 200,000 unique TCR beta nucleotide sequences per donor were sequenced, and roughly a sixth of those sequences were non-productive.

What the study reported, not specific to this receptor: A later genetic analysis reported fewer N-insertions in productive TCRs among donors in an Asian-associated ancestry cluster than the roughly 690-donor mean. An association between a missense DCLRE1C variant and V-gene and J-gene trimming of TCR beta chains was found in a later genetic analysis and replicated in an independent cohort. The study gave a list of under 200 TCR beta chains associated with cytomegalovirus. CMV serostatus was the only immune exposure information available for the cohort. The sequencing pipeline was judged likely to have produced a cluster of highly shared sequence variants as a technical artifact. In a later analysis, TCR association rates were found to vary across HLA loci, with the most associated TCRs seen for DRB1 alleles and the fewest for HLA-C alleles. In vitro tests confirmed that a few of the cytomegalovirus-associated TCR beta chains recognize cytomegalovirus antigens. HLA typing was unavailable for some donors at each locus, so association tests used only the typed subset. In both the original and validation cohorts, the classifier was reported to diagnose cytomegalovirus status with high specificity and sensitivity. Compared with equally common non-associated chains, HLA-associated TCR beta chains in a later analysis were more clonally expanded and had lower generation probabilities. The authors suggested that the approach could potentially be extended to other disease states and immunological phenotypes. The presence/absence analyses assumed that sequencing depth was roughly uniform across donors, and that assumption may not be true. Fewer than 20 rarely observed V segments, including chromosome 9 orphons, were excluded from the earlier analysis of approximately 500 of the donors because counts were too low. In a later analysis, about 17,000 TCR beta sequences were associated with specific HLA alleles at a false discovery rate of 0.05. Some IMGT-functional V segments, including TRBV6-2 and TRBV6-3, could not be told apart with the 87-base-pair reads, so those segments were excluded. A further reported finding was that TCR beta sequences accurately predicted the HLA-A and HLA-B alleles for most subjects in the first cohort. When HLA alleles, especially DR and DQ, strongly co-occurred, attributing TCR associations to individual alleles was difficult. Most CMV-associated TCR beta chains appeared to be HLA-restricted in a later analysis, and the HLA associations seemed to be driven largely by CMV exposure. Broadly in line with IMGT annotations, most TCR beta V segments showed up in productive rearrangements about 90% or about 30% of the time in an earlier analysis of 587 of the donors. Correlated functional status among segregating V segments might reflect linkage disequilibrium, but an unknown experimental factor could not be ruled out. Only TCR beta chains were sequenced in this cohort, and the absence of alpha or paired-chain data limited detectable features. Across donors, most TCR sequences were observed very rarely, whereas some public TCRs were present in many individuals. Several of the top co-occurrence clusters appeared to be linked to parvovirus B19, influenza, CMV and Epstein-Barr virus, according to a later analysis.

Library generation was performed with the immunoSEQ multiplex PCR assay. For the multiplex PCR, a mixture combining 60 forward primers for TCR Vbeta segments and 13 reverse primers for TCR Jbeta segments was used. A multiplex PCR assay on genomic DNA amplified the CDR3 region of rearranged TCR beta genes. On the Illumina HiSeq System, the amplified TCR beta libraries were sequenced as 87-base-pair reads. The authors processed their data as follows. A later analysis tallied 75 million to 95 million unique TCR beta chains across the 640 or so repertoires, and about 10 million of those chains were shared by two or more donors. Raw reads were error-corrected and collapsed into unique sequences with a nearest-neighbor algorithm that merged closely related sequences to remove PCR and sequencing errors. Alignment of CDR3 sequences to IMGT reference sequences was used to assign V, D and J gene segments. Each retained sequence needed at least a six-nucleotide match to both a V gene segment and a J gene segment. Rearrangements were classified as productive when the CDR3 lacked stop codons and remained in frame with V and J, and all other rearrangements were classified as non-productive. Following IMGT convention, CDR3 was defined as the stretch from the second conserved V-encoded cysteine to the conserved J-encoded phenylalanine. The earlier analysis of a few hundred of the donors excluded any sequence lacking an unambiguous match to a single V gene segment. An earlier analysis of about 590 of the donors classified V segments as functional when productive rearrangements were above 56.7% and as segregating when the standard deviation between donors was above 5%. To diagnose cytomegalovirus status from the catalog of TCR beta chain sequences, a statistical classification framework was built. In a later analysis, TCR nucleotide sequences were compared against IMGT/GENE-DB human TR gene sequences so that V and J genes could be assigned. Using the TCRdist pipeline, a later analysis assigned CDR3 sequences along with most-parsimonious VDJ recombination scenarios. A later analysis defined each TCR beta chain by its CDR3 amino acid sequence plus V-gene family, and excluded reads lacking a unique V-gene family. A later analysis removed 500 to 600 highly shared, low-generation-probability nucleotide sequences to deal with suspected cross-contamination and a sequencing artifact. A later analysis calculated a clonal expansion index for each public chain from normalized within-repertoire ranks of inferred template counts. Generation probabilities in a later analysis came from a VDJ recombination model fitted to out-of-frame rearrangements, and those results were checked against IGoR. A later analysis scored TCR-TCR, TCR-HLA and TCR-CMV co-occurrence with hypergeometric tests, applying a repertoire-size bias correction to TCR pairs. In a later analysis, false discovery rates were estimated by permuting HLA or CMV assignments 20 times. In a later analysis, co-occurring TCRs were grouped using DBSCAN, and TCRdist sequence similarity was added for clustering within HLA-allele-positive subsets. Repertoires with fewer than 30,000 or more than 120,000 public chains were left out of co-occurrence clustering, as were five repertoires with anomalous nucleotide sharing. TCRdb provides this immuneACCESS table in a form limited to in-frame rearrangements. Some clones are lacking; in checked studies, under half of them reflect an unresolved V gene, and why the rest are absent is not known. That table furnishes V, J and clone size, whereas the DNA furnished D and trimming. The sample yields about 190,000 clones; 60% to 80% were counted once. Approximately 3% of the sample rests with the top ten.

The sequence was obtained from a woman aged 25 to 39 in good health and CMV-seropositive. Rearrangement joined TRBV5-4 to TRBJ2-5; TRBD2 matches 13 bases in the middle. The source material was PBMCs. In nucleotides, the sequence is TGTGCCAGCAGCCCAACCGGGACTAGCGGGGTGACCCAGTACTTC. The translation is CASSPTGTSGVTQYF.